This T cell receptor beta chain was captured by sequencing in a study of neoadjuvant anti-PD-1 for oral cavity cancer (dated by TCRdb to 2020 to 2023). For context, the study as a whole: Three to four biweekly doses of nivolumab at 3 mg/kg were mostly administered to patients before curative-intent surgical resection. Patients without progression received a fourth nivolumab dose around day 43 and underwent definitive surgical resection on days 50-56. Under RECIST 1.1, a patient counted as a responder if showing complete response, partial response or stable disease, and as a non-responder if showing progression. A roughly 30% response rate was observed in the parent correlative cohort, in which about 12 patients were included. Overall results and qualifications from the work: TCR analyses included only a few patients per response group, and the authors called for larger cohorts for validation. Higher pretreatment blood Treg/Th17 ratios correlated with both higher pretreatment blood TCRbeta clonality and lower post-treatment tumor TCRbeta clonality. After neoadjuvant nivolumab, non-responders showed significantly higher T cell clonality (Gini index) in PBMCs than responders did.

Per the publication, the time point label means: before neoadjuvant nivolumab. Patients had been newly diagnosed with stage II-IVA oral cavity squamous cell carcinoma, and no prior systemic or radiation treatment had been given to the patients. The cohort was composed of patients with HPV-negative, locally advanced oral cavity squamous cell carcinoma. No culture maintenance or expansion was done, as the peripheral blood mononuclear cells went straight to analysis. The samples were obtained from a longitudinal correlative study of a single-arm phase II trial testing neoadjuvant nivolumab in oral cavity squamous cell carcinoma. Subject-matched pre- and post-treatment PBMCs and tumors from three responders and three non-responders were subjected to genomic DNA-based TCRbeta sequencing. Peripheral blood mononuclear cells were collected once before nivolumab treatment and again after treatment, at the time of surgery. The Maxwell RSC DNA from Cells kit was used to extract genomic DNA from PBMCs.

Sequences LGHNA (CDR1) and YNFKEQ (CDR2) are obtained from the germline V gene. The CDR3, cysteine through phenylalanine, is 19 amino acids long. The DNA shown is the 57-base CDR3, in frame from base 1. V sheds 0 bases and J sheds 2 bases, leaving 20 bases between their ends. For deep sequencing, each PBMC sample was run in six replicates, with libraries mostly built from about 500 ng of input genomic DNA. The immunoSEQ hsTCRbeta kit was used to prepare TCRbeta libraries, following the manufacturer's instructions. An Illumina NovaSeq 6000 S4 flow cell was used to sequence the final libraries, which had first been combined to 3 nM. From the authors' description of their analysis: The immunoSEQ Analyzer was used for raw data preprocessing and quality control. The analysis was restricted to productive rearrangements, with each unique CDR3 amino acid sequence defining a clonotype. Repertoire clonality was estimated as the Gini-Simpson index, which was computed with the R package tcR. Student's t test was used to compare Gini indices, while Pearson correlation assessed associations with tumor size change. TCRdb re-hosts the immuneACCESS table, in-frame sequences only. Its copies lack some clones; in the studies checked, an unresolved V gene accounts for under half of them, and the cause for the rest is not known. That table supplies the V and J calls and clone size; D and trimming were determined from the DNA. The sample table holds fewer than 20,000 clones, of which around two thirds were seen once. The ten largest clones take up roughly 3.1% of the sample.

On this clone: Its antigen specificity is not known. No clone much larger than this one lies a single base away; base qualities are absent.

The input for sequencing was PBMCs, taken before nivolumab (anti-PD-1) treatment. This TCR derives from a person aged 40 to 85 with oral cavity squamous cell carcinoma. The chain was built from TRBV4-2 and TRBJ2-1; TRBD2 could be the D gene, as 6 bases match. The CDR3 sequence is CASSQDQKPSSGPYNEQFF. The nucleotides read TGTGCCAGCAGCCAAGATCAAAAACCTTCAAGCGGGCCCTACAATGAGCAGTTCTTC.